The clone carrying this T cell receptor (beta chain) has a single count. Antigen: not known. TCRdb's table, derived via immunoSEQ multiplex PCR, lists solely in-frame clones and lacks some. The top ten clones hold 4.7% of a sample with 50,000 to 75,000 clones, 74% of them seen once. These data belong to a study of a mutant IDH1 vaccine in newly diagnosed glioma. Findings of the study overall: Pseudoprogression apparently tracked independently of changes in top peripheral T cell clonotypes.

As for time point: week 35, safety follow-up. The investigators gave 300 ug of mutant IDH1 20-mer peptide in each vaccine dose, together with topical imiquimod. This specimen was PBMCs, taken from a glioma patient whose treatment included an IDH1 peptide vaccine. This TCR derives from a man in his forties or fifties with glioma.

As DNA, the CDR3 is TGTGCCAGCAGCTCTCCTATAATGCGGGAGACCCAGTACTTC. Its protein is CASSSPIMRETQYF. The chain links TRBV7-9 to TRBJ2-5, with unresolved D. V lost 4 bases, J lost 5 bases, and 14 bases lay in between. CDR1 SEHNR and CDR2 FQNEAQ come from the germline V gene (reference sequence). This CDR3 has 14 amino acids.